This T cell receptor (beta chain) originates from a study of T-cell reconstitution after alpha-beta-depleted transplantation in children (dated by TCRdb to 2016 to 2017). About the investigation overall: Using TCR repertoire profiling, the study quantitatively followed how T-cell immune reconstitution unfolded in children after TCRalphabeta/CD19-depleted allogeneic hematopoietic cell transplantation. Points the paper makes about the study in general: Hyperexpanded clone frequencies declined over subsequent months; after one year, T-cell counts and TCRbeta diversity were mostly attributed to newly produced T cells. In some patients, the high TCRbeta diversity seen at day 60 was put down to recipient T cells and intrathymic progenitors that had survived conditioning. The apparently early recovery of alphabetaT-cell counts about two months after transplant reportedly depended on only several hundred rapidly expanded clones that came from non-depleted graft cells.

The cysteine opens and the phenylalanine closes a CDR3 of 14 amino acids. This entry keeps only the CDR3 DNA: 42 bases, framed from base 1. In the germline V gene (reference sequence), CDR1 corresponds to SSHAT and CDR2 to FNYEAQ. The treatment or condition tag for this specimen amounts to: allogeneic hematopoietic cell transplantation with graft depleted of TCRalphabeta T cells and CD19 B cells. Transplant recipients were children who received TCRalphabeta/CD19-depleted allogeneic hematopoietic cell grafts. Library construction relied on PCR. Data came from an Illumina HiSeq 2500. TCR library preparation used molecular barcoding, with unique molecular identifiers applied to normalize quantification of the TCRbeta repertoire. The public reads were reprocessed in TCRdb via fastp at Q25 and MiXCR, keeping in-frame beta chains. Rows with one shared CDR3 protein collapse into an entry with the most common genes and DNA. The sample table contains a few thousand distinct CDR3 sequences; only one count was recorded for 15% to 18% of them. The top ten clones comprise roughly 80% of the sample.

This clonotype was seen ten or more times. Its antigen remains undetermined. The sample holds no much larger clone one base away, and base qualities are not on file. The specimen was PBMCs, mostly from graft donor cells, collected 180 days after TCRalphabeta/CD19-depleted stem cell transplant. The TCR originated in a patient under 10 years old who had a stem cell transplant for inherited bone marrow failure, so the T cells may come from the graft donor. Rearrangement joined TRBV7-7 to TRBJ2-2, and perhaps TRBD2 as D gene, on 6 matching bases. The CDR3 corresponds to CASGLTANTGELFF. The nucleotide sequence is TGTGCTAGCGGACTCACCGCGAACACCGGGGAGCTGTTTTTT. Here the CDR3 is joined to the reference TRBV7-7 and TRBJ2-2 genes, and the full variable domain is: GAGVSQSPRYKVTKRGQDVTLRCDPISSHATLYWYQQALGQGPEFLTYFNYEAQPDKSGLPSDRFSAERPEGSISTLTIQRTEQRDSAMYRCASGLTANTGELFFGEGSRLTVL.